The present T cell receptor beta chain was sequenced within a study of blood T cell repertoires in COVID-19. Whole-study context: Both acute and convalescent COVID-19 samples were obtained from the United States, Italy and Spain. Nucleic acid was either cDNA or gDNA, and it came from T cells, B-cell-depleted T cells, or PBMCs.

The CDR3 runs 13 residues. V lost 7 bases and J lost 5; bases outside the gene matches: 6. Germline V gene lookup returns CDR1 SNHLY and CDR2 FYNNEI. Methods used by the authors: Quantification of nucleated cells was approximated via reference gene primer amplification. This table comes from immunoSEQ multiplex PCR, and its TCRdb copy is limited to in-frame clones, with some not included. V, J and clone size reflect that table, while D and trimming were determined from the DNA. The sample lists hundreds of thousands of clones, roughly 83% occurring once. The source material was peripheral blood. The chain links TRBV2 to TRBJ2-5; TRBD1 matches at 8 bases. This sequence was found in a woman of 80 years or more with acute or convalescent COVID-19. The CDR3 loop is CASTRDRWETQYF. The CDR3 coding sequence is TGTGCCAGCACGAGGGACAGGTGGGAGACCCAGTACTTC. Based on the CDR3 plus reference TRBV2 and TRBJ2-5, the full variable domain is EPEVTQTPSHQVTQMGQEVILRCVPISNHLYFYWYRQILGQKVEFLVSFYNNEISEKSEIFDDQFSVERPDGSNFTLKIRSTKLEDSAMYFCASTRDRWETQYFGPGTRLLVL.